The entry that follows covers one TCR beta chain sequence. Its matching antigen is unknown. Then a second PCR, running about 6 to 12 cycles, was carried out with a sample-barcoded 5' primer and a J-beta primer mix. TCRdb used MiXCR to reprocess the 5' RACE reads, holding one entry per CDR3 protein. Of roughly 1,500,000 distinct CDR3 sequences listed, about 40% are singletons. The data derive from a study of blood T cells in healthy people across ages. Study-level points and caveats: Per million T cells, TCR beta diversity dropped roughly linearly as age increased.

The ends were cut back, 10 bases at V and 2 bases at J, with 20 bases in the middle. The CDR3 covers 15 residues. Germline values: CDR1 SEHNR, CDR2 FQNEAQ (reference sequence). The chain links TRBV7-9 to TRBJ1-1; D remains unclear. The sequence was obtained from a woman younger than 35 in good health. Input material: blood. The CDR3 protein is CATPKSGRENTEAFF. The CDR3 bases are TGTGCCACCCCGAAATCAGGACGGGAAAACACTGAAGCTTTCTTT.